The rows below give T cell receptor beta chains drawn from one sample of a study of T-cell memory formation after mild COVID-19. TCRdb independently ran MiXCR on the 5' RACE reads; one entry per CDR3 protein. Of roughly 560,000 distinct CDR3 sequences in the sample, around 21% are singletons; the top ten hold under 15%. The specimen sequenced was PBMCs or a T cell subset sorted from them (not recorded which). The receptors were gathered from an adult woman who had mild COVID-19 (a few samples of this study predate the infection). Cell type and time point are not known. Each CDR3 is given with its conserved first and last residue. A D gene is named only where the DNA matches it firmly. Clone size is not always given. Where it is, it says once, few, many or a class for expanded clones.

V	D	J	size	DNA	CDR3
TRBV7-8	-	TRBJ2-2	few	TGTGCCAGCAGCTCAAAAAGGAACACCGGGGAGCTGTTTTTT	CASSSKRNTGELFF
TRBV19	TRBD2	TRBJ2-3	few	TGTGCCAGTAGTGCGGGACTACAAGATACGCAGTATTTT	CASSAGLQDTQYF
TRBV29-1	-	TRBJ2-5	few	TGCAGCGTTGATTCGGGTTGGGAGACCCAGTACTTC	CSVDSGWETQYF
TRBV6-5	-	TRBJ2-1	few	TGTGCCAGCAGCTTAAAGGGGGGATCCTACAATGAGCAGTTCTTC	CASSLKGGSYNEQFF
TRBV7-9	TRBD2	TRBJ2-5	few	TGTGCCAGCAGCTTATCCCCGCCTAGCGGGTACCAAGAGACCCAGTACTTC	CASSLSPPSGYQETQYF
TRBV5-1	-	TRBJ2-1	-	TGCGCCAGCTTCGGGAGCTCCTACAATGAGCAGTTCTTC	CASFGSSYNEQFF
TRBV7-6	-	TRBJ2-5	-	TGTGCCAGCGCCGGGCCGCAAGAGACCCAGTACTTC	CASAGPQETQYF
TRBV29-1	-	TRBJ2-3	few	TGCAGCGACCTAGTTGGATCAACAGATACGCAGTATTTT	CSDLVGSTDTQYF
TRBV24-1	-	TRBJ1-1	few	TGTGCCACCAGTGATTCCTCTGTCACTGAAGCTTTCTTT	CATSDSSVTEAFF
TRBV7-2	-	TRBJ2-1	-	TGTGCCAGCAGCCCCGGACCCAGAATGGGGGAGCAGTTCTTC	CASSPGPRMGEQFF
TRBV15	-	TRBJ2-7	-	TGTGCCACTGCGGAGGGCTTCACCTACGAGCAGTACTTC	CATAEGFTYEQYF
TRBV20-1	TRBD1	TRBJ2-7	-	TGCAGTGCTAGTCTATCGACAGGGGGGACGGACGAGCAGTACTTC	CSASLSTGGTDEQYF
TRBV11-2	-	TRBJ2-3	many	TGTGCCAGCAGCTTATGGGGGGCAGATACGCAGTATTTT	CASSLWGADTQYF
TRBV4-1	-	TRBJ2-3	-	TGCGCCAGCAGCCAAGATCGGGTTGCGGGGGCCACAGATACGCAGTATTTT	CASSQDRVAGATDTQYF
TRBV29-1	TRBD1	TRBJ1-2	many	TGCAGCGTGGCCGGACAGGGGCCGAGCGGCTATGGCTACACCTTC	CSVAGQGPSGYGYTF
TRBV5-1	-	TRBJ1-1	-	TGCGCCAGCAGTAGGGCTAACGGGGGGGATCGCACTGAAGCTTTCTTT	CASSRANGGDRTEAFF
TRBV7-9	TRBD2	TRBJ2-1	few	TGTGCCAGCAGGTCCGGGACTAGCGGGAGAAATGAGCAGTTCTTC	CASRSGTSGRNEQFF
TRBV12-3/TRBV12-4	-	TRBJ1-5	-	TGTGCCAGCAGTTTAGGAGGGAGGAGGGGGCCCCAGCATTTT	CASSLGGRRGPQHF
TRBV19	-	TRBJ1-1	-	TGTGCCAGTAGACCGACTCTATTGAACACTGAAGCTTTCTTT	CASRPTLLNTEAFF
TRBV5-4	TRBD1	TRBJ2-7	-	TGTGCCAGCAGCCAGGGACAGGGGAACGAGCAGTACTTC	CASSQGQGNEQYF
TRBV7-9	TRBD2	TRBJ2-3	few	TGTGCCAGCAGCGGGGGACTAGCGGGGGGAAGCACAGATACGCAGTATTTT	CASSGGLAGGSTDTQYF
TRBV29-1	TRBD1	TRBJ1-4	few	TGCAGCACCCCCGGGACAGGTGAAAAACTGTTTTTT	CSTPGTGEKLFF
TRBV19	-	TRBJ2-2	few	TGTGCCAGTAGTCTATCGGGACAAAACACCGGGGAGCTGTTTTTT	CASSLSGQNTGELFF
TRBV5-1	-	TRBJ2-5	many	TGTGCCAGCAGCTTGGTCGGCCAGGAGACCCAGTACTTC	CASSLVGQETQYF
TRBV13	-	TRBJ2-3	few	TGTGCCAGCAGCCTGACGAGGAGCGGCCACACAGATACGCAGTATTTT	CASSLTRSGHTDTQYF
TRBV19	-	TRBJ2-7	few	TGTGCCAGTAGTATTGTTCCGGGACGCACCTACGAGCAGTACTTC	CASSIVPGRTYEQYF
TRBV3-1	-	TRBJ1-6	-	TGTGCCAGCAGCCAAGGGACGGTCAATTCACCCCTCCACTTT	CASSQGTVNSPLHF
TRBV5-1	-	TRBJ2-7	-	TGCGCCAGCAGAGAAGGGAGGGAGCAGTACTTC	CASREGREQYF
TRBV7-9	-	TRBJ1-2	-	TGTGCCAGCAGCCCCGAGTGGGCTAACTATGGCTACACCTTC	CASSPEWANYGYTF
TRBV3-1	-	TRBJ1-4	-	TGTGCCAGCAGCCAGGAGCGGGGGTATTATGAAAAACTGTTTTTT	CASSQERGYYEKLFF
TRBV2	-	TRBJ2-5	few	TGTGCCACCACGGAGTTTAAGGAGACCCAGTACTTC	CATTEFKETQYF
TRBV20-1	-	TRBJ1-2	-	TGCAGTGCTAGAGAGGGGGGCTATGGCTACACCTTC	CSAREGGYGYTF
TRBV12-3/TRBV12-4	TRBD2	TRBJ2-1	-	TGTGCCAGCAGTGAGGGACTAGCGACTCTCAATGAGCAGTTCTTC	CASSEGLATLNEQFF
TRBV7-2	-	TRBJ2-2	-	TGTGCCAGCAGCTCGACGAGGGAACCGAACACCGGGGAGCTGTTTTTT	CASSSTREPNTGELFF
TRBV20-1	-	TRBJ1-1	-	TGCAGTGCAGGAGAGGGGACCACTGAAGCTTTCTTT	CSAGEGTTEAFF
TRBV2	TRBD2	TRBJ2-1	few	TGTGCCAGCAGTGGGTCTAGCGGGTCCAATGAGCAGTTCTTC	CASSGSSGSNEQFF
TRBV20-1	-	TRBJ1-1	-	TGCAGTGCTAGAGATTCGACACTGGTCACTGAAGCTTTCTTT	CSARDSTLVTEAFF
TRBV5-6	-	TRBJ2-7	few	TGTGCCAGCAGCTTTAAATGGCGGGGCCCTTACGAGCAGTACTTC	CASSFKWRGPYEQYF
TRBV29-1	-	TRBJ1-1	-	TGCAGCGTAACCGGGACCTCTAGTTACTTT	CSVTGTSSYF
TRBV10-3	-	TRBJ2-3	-	TGTGCCATCAGTGAAGGCCGGGGTGGAACAGATACGCAGTATTTT	CAISEGRGGTDTQYF
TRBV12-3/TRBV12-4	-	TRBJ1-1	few	TGTGCCAGCAGGGGGGTGGCGACCTTAGCTGAAGCTTTCTTT	CASRGVATLAEAFF
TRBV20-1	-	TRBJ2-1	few	TGCAGTGCTAGAGCCCGGACTAATCACAATGAGCAGTTCTTC	CSARARTNHNEQFF
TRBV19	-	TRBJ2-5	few	TGTGCCAGTAGTACCGGGCCGACGGGTGGGAGCGGGACCCAGTACTTC	CASSTGPTGGSGTQYF
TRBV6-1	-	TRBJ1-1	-	TGTGCCAGCAGTGAAGCTTGGGCCTTGAACACTGAAGCTTTCTTT	CASSEAWALNTEAFF
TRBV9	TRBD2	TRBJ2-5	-	TGTGCCAGCAGCGTCAGTGGGACCAGGGAGGGCCAGTACTTC	CASSVSGTREGQYF
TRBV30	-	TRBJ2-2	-	TGTGCCTGGAGTGTAGGGAGCGGGGAGCTGTTTTTT	CAWSVGSGELFF
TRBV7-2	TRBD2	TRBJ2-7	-	TGTGCCAGCATAGCGGGAGTCTACGAGCAGTACTTC	CASIAGVYEQYF
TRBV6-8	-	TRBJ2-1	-	TGTGCCAGCAGACTACGGGAGCGCGCCTACAATGAGCAGTTCTTC	CASRLRERAYNEQFF
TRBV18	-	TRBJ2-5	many	TGTGCCAGCTCACCACCGATGAAGGAGACCCAGTACTTC	CASSPPMKETQYF
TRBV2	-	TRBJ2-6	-	TGTGCCAGCAGTGCCCGCCGGGGTGCTGGGGCCAACGTCCTGACTTTC	CASSARRGAGANVLTF
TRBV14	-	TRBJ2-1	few	TGTGCCAGCAGCCTCTACCGGGACTCCAATGAGCAGTTCTTC	CASSLYRDSNEQFF
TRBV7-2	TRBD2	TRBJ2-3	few	TGTGCCAGCAGCTTATATGGGACTAGCCCCACCACAGATACGCAGTATTTT	CASSLYGTSPTTDTQYF
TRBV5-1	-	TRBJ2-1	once	TGCGCCAGCAGCTCCCTCCCTGCAGGGGACAATGAGCAGTTCTTC	CASSSLPAGDNEQFF
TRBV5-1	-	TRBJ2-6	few	TGCGCCAGCAGCTTGGCCCAGGGCGATCCTGGGGCCAACGTCCTGACTTTC	CASSLAQGDPGANVLTF